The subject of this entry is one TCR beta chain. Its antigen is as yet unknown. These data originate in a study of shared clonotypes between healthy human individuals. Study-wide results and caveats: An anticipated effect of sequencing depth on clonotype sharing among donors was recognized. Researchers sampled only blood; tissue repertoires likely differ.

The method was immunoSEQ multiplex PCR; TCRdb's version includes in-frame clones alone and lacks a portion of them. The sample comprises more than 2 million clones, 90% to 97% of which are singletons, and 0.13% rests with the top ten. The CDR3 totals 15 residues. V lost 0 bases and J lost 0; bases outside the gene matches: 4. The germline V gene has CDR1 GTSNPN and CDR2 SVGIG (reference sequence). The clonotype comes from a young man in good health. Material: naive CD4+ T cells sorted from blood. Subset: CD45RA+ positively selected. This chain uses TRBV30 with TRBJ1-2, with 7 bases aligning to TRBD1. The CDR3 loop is CAWSVRGPSNYGYTF. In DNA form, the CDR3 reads TGTGCCTGGAGTGTAAGGGGGCCCTCTAACTATGGCTACACCTTC.